This record concerns one T cell receptor beta chain sequence. This entry is derived from a study of preoperative IRX-2 immunotherapy in early breast cancer. Generated by immunoSEQ multiplex PCR, the TCRdb table keeps only in-frame clones and is missing some. The sample holds around 43,000 clones, approximately 75% seen once. The CDR3 contains 14 residues. In germline, CDR1 is SQVTM, CDR2 ANQGSEA. V shed 6 bases and J 4 bases; nucleotides not matched to a gene: 2. Documented treatment: preoperative locoregional IRX-2 cytokine immunotherapy. Patients received preoperative, locoregional IRX-2 cytokine immunotherapy in a phase Ib study.

The rearrangement uses TRBV29-1 and TRBJ2-5, with 16 nucleotides matching TRBD2. Sequencing was performed on tumor tissue, taken after IRX-2 immunotherapy. The receptor comes from a human donor with breast cancer. CDR3: CSVGTSGGVETQYF. For the CDR3, the DNA is TGCAGCGTCGGGACTAGCGGGGGGGTAGAGACCCAGTACTTC.